The following is a T cell receptor (beta chain) sequence with its context. Germline and junction disagree at one end, which may indicate a read error. These data belong to a study of blood T cell repertoires in COVID-19. Study overall: The United States, Italy and Spain were the sources of the acute and convalescent COVID-19 samples. T cells, B-cell-depleted T cells, or PBMCs provided the cDNA or gDNA that served as material.

CDR1 is SGHAT, CDR2 FQNNGV, per germline. CDR3 length: 10 residues. Followed over time, Seattle patients had been enrolled while infection was active. Original data processing: Reference gene primer amplification gave estimated nucleated cell counts. Sequencing was performed with immunoSEQ multiplex PCR; in TCRdb, only in-frame clones are kept and a portion is missing. D and trimming were read from the DNA, whereas the V and J calls and clone size are those reported in that table. The table includes 250,000 to 300,000 clones, approximately 86% detected once. This sequence joins TRBV11-2 and TRBJ1-2, with D possibly matching TRBD1 (6 bases). The clonotype was recovered from a woman between 70 and 85 years old with COVID-19, enrolled during active disease. Sample: peripheral blood. The CDR3 here is CASSLGHPIF. CDR3 coding DNA: TGTGCCAGCAGCTTGGGACACCCAATCTTC.